What follows are 23 T cell receptor beta chains derived from one specimen sequenced in a study of CD8 T cells in ankylosing spondylitis. What these receptors recognize is not known. TCRdb reprocessed the 5' RACE reads via MiXCR and lists one record per CDR3 protein. The sample lists 450,000 to 550,000 distinct CDR3 sequences; approximately 5% were seen once. Study results and limitations: For ankylosing spondylitis blood, a TCR beta motif of about eight highly homologous variants appeared characteristic.

Sequences were obtained from blood, either unsorted or a sorted T cell fraction (not recorded which). The receptors here all came from a male donor with ankylosing spondylitis.

The chain recombines TRBV10-1 with TRBJ2-5; no firm D call. Trimming pared 0 bases from V and 2 bases from J, leaving 10 bases between. From germline, CDR1 is WNHNN and CDR2 SYGVQD (reference sequence). There are 15 residues in the CDR3. CDR3 nucleotide sequence: TGCGCCAGCAGTGAGTCGATTGGGCTGCAAGAGACCCAGTACTTC. This codes for CASSESIGLQETQYF.

This clonotype turned up a few times. The J gene is TRBJ2-5, the V gene TRBV9, with 9 bases identical to TRBD2. Trimming cost V 6 bases and J 5 bases; bases outside gene matches: 14. CDR1 and CDR2 from the germline V gene are SGDLS and YYNGEE. This CDR3 has 16 amino acids. The CDR3 DNA reads TGTGCCAGCACCCCAAGGGCGGGGGGGCGCCTGGAGACCCAGTACTTC. It is translated as CASTPRAGGRLETQYF.

This clonotype was found many times. This chain uses TRBV29-1 with TRBJ2-1; possible D gene TRBD2, 6 bases. Trimming cost V 0 bases and J 0 bases, with 18 bases left between them. CDR1 is SQVTM, CDR2 ANQGSEA, per germline. This CDR3 region has 18 residues. Here the CDR3 DNA reads TGCAGCGTTGAAGATTGGGGGGTCGGGACTTACTCCTACAATGAGCAGTTCTTC. Protein: CSVEDWGVGTYSYNEQFF.

The chain combines TRBV6-1 with TRBJ1-2; D uncertain. The CDR3 spans 13 residues. V was cut by 6 bases and J by 3 bases, with 11 bases left in between. Germline V lookup: CDR1 MNHNS, CDR2 SASEGT. In DNA, the CDR3 is TGTGCCAGCAGCCCCCGTCAGTACTATGGCTACACCTTC. This sequence encodes CASSPRQYYGYTF.

This clonotype was recorded many times. V and J are TRBV12-3 or TRBV12-4 and TRBJ1-2, with a weak D call TRBD1 (5 bases). V lost 6 bases and J 4 bases, leaving 12 bases between the germline ends. The CDR3 length is 13 residues. CDR3 protein: CASSRGRTYGYTF. Here the CDR3 DNA reads TGTGCCAGCAGCCGGGGACGGACCTATGGCTACACCTTC.

Many counts were recorded for this clonotype. The CDR3 is CASSSGGSGREQYF. Here the CDR3 DNA reads TGTGCCAGCAGCTCGGGAGGTAGCGGGCGCGAGCAGTACTTC. The rearrangement joins TRBV5-6 to TRBJ2-7; 7 positions match TRBD2. J lost 6 bases, V lost 3 bases, and 9 bases had no gene match. The CDR3 spans 14 residues. The germline V gene has CDR1 SGHDT and CDR2 YYEEEE.

This clonotype showed up many times. V is TRBV13 and J is TRBJ1-3, with TRBD1 matching 8 bases. Trimming at V came to 4 bases and at J to 0 bases, leaving 8 bases not matched to a gene. The CDR3 runs to 17 residues. Germline V gene data show CDR1 as PRHDT and CDR2 as FYEKMQ (reference sequence). CDR3 residues: CASSSYRQGSSGNTIYF. Written as DNA, the CDR3 is TGTGCCAGCAGCTCCTATAGACAGGGGTCCTCTGGAAACACCATATATTTT.

This clonotype has a count of ten or more. The rearrangement links TRBV6-2 or TRBV6-3 to TRBJ2-7; D is undetermined. Trimming removed 4 bases from V and 0 bases from J, with 25 bases in between. The germline CDR1 and CDR2 sequences are MNHEY and SVGEGT. The CDR3 loop spans 19 amino acids. DNA of the CDR3: TGTGCCAGCAGTTCGCCTGGGTCTAGGGTCCTAGACTTCTCCTACGAGCAGTACTTC. Its protein is CASSSPGSRVLDFSYEQYF.

This clonotype was counted at least ten times. The V and J genes are TRBV28 and TRBJ2-1; D ambiguous. The CDR3 is 15 amino acids. Germline V gives CDR1 MDHEN, CDR2 SYDVKM. Trimming shortened V by 6 bases and J by 5 bases, and 17 bases separated the two germline ends. The CDR3 protein is CASSFSGFYNNEQFF. The CDR3 bases are TGTGCCAGCAGCTTCAGTGGGTTTTATAACAATGAGCAGTTCTTC.

Comment on this clonotype: A much larger clone lies one base from this, so it may be a read error. This CDR3 reads CATFPRETSGDFEQFF. For the CDR3, the DNA is TGTGCCACCTTCCCCCGCGAGACTAGCGGAGACTTTGAGCAGTTCTTC. The chain has TRBV12-3 or TRBV12-4 and TRBJ2-1; the match to TRBD2 covers 9 bases. There are 16 residues in the CDR3. Trimming took 10 bases from V and 9 from J; bases not matched to a gene: 19.

In its sample, this clonotype was seen many times. The CDR3, as DNA: TGTGCCAGCAGATTCCGGGATCGGGAGATAGATACGCAGTATTTT. The encoded protein is CASRFRDREIDTQYF. The chain combines TRBV4-2 with TRBJ2-3; possible D gene TRBD2, 6 bases. V was pared by 6 bases and J by 5 bases, with 18 bases between. The germline V gene encodes CDR1 LGHNA and CDR2 YNFKEQ. CDR3 length: 15 amino acids.

This clonotype was seen many times. This chain connects TRBV5-4 to TRBJ1-2; unclear D gene. From germline, CDR1 is SGHNT and CDR2 YYREEE (reference sequence). Trimming took off 1 base at V and 8 bases at J, with 9 bases between the two ends. CDR3 length equals 12 residues. The CDR3 region is CASSLRDTGYTF. For the CDR3, the DNA is TGTGCCAGCAGCTTGCGGGATACGGGCTACACCTTC.

There are many counts of this clonotype. The chain recombines TRBV28 with TRBJ1-2; D not certain. CDR3 length: 13 residues. The germline V gene encodes CDR1 MDHEN and CDR2 SYDVKM. Trimming pared 1 base from V and 5 bases from J, leaving 8 bases between. The DNA of the CDR3 is TGTGCCAGCAGTTTATCCCAGAGGTATGGCTACACCTTC. Its protein product is CASSLSQRYGYTF.

The gene calls are TRBV5-1 and TRBJ2-1; D is possibly TRBD2 (7 bases). Deletions cut 4 bases from V and 4 bases from J, with 21 bases between. The CDR3 has 17 residues. Germline values: CDR1 SGHRS, CDR2 YFSETQ. Written as DNA, the CDR3 is TGCGCCAGCAGCCCGGAGGGGGGAGGGGCGCTTTACAATGAGCAGTTCTTC. This gives the protein CASSPEGGGALYNEQFF.

This clonotype was counted at least ten times. In DNA, the CDR3 is TGCAGCGCCGGAGGCGGGGGTGCCAGCACAGATACGCAGTATTTT. Its protein is CSAGGGGASTDTQYF. This sequence joins TRBV29-1 and TRBJ2-3; 7 nucleotides line up with TRBD2. CDR3 size: 15 residues. Germline V lookup: CDR1 SQVTM, CDR2 ANQGSEA. V shed 7 bases and J 0 bases; nucleotides not matched to a gene: 10.

The chain joins TRBV20-1 to TRBJ2-3; 7 nucleotides align to TRBD2. CDR3 length equals 14 residues. Unmatched junction bases numbered 6, after V lost 5 bases and J lost 1 base. In germline, CDR1 is DFQATT, CDR2 SNEGSKA (reference sequence). The CDR3 nucleotides read TGCAGTGCTGTAGCGGGTAGGGGCACAGATACGCAGTATTTT. It encodes CSAVAGRGTDTQYF.

The sample holds many counts of this clonotype. The chain links TRBV5-6 to TRBJ2-1; perhaps TRBD1 as D (5 bases). Germline V gene data show CDR1 as SGHDT and CDR2 as YYEEEE. This CDR3 comprises 15 residues. Trimming took 0 bases from V and 7 from J, leaving 14 bases between them. The CDR3 region has the DNA TGTGCCAGCAGCTTGGAAGAGACAGCTGTGAATGAGCAGTTCTTC. As protein: CASSLEETAVNEQFF.

This clonotype showed up many times. V is TRBV20-1 and J is TRBJ1-1; the D is unclear. V was clipped by 6 bases and J by 1 base, with 12 bases between them. Germline lookup yields CDR1 DFQATT and CDR2 SNEGSKA (reference sequence). This CDR3 spans 13 amino acids. CDR3 nucleotide sequence: TGCAGTGCAGTAGGAAGGGAGAACACTGAAGCTTTCTTT. This sequence encodes CSAVGRENTEAFF.

This clonotype was seen repeatedly, ten times or more. This sequence joins TRBV25-1 and TRBJ2-3; 8 nucleotides match TRBD2. The length of the CDR3 is 19 residues. Germline V gives CDR1 MGHDK, CDR2 SYGVNS. J was trimmed by 0 bases and V by 4 bases; bases with no gene match: 15. CDR3 loop: CASSAYVTGLVGSTDTQYF. The CDR3 nucleotides are TGTGCCAGCAGTGCCTACGTTACGGGACTAGTTGGTAGCACAGATACGCAGTATTTT.

This clonotype was counted at least ten times. The chain employs TRBV7-8 and TRBJ1-2; no clear D. The CDR3 has 14 amino acids. The V end lost 3 bases, the J end lost 0 bases, and 8 bases lay between the germline ends. Germline V CDR1 and CDR2: SGHVS, FQNEAQ. As DNA, the CDR3 is TGTGCCAGCAGCTTGGGCATAGCTAACTATGGCTACACCTTC. This translates into CASSLGIANYGYTF.

This clonotype has ten or more counts. The chain couples TRBV5-1 to TRBJ1-2; D is uncertain. The V gene's germline CDR1 is SGHRS and CDR2 YFSETQ. The CDR3 extends over 15 amino acids. Trimming removed 0 bases from V and 3 bases from J, with 12 bases in between. Here the CDR3 reads CASSLVGSLDYGYTF. The CDR3 region has the DNA TGCGCCAGCAGCTTGGTCGGCAGTTTGGACTATGGCTACACCTTC.

This clonotype was recorded at least ten times. This chain connects TRBV4-1 to TRBJ1-2; TRBD1 matches 8 bases. Trimming took 0 bases from V and 4 from J; bases not matched to a gene: 10. This CDR3 region has 17 residues. Germline V lookup: CDR1 MGHRA, CDR2 YSYEKL. The CDR3 sequence is CASSQDPRTGLGYGYTF. CDR3 DNA sequence: TGCGCCAGCAGCCAAGATCCACGGACAGGGTTAGGCTATGGCTACACCTTC.

This clonotype was seen a single time. A much larger clone lies one base from this, so it may be a read error. CDR3 in amino acids: CVSSLPRVGSPLHF. The CDR3 nucleotides read TGTGTCAGCAGTTTACCCAGGGTAGGGTCACCCCTCCACTTT. The gene calls are TRBV12-3 or TRBV12-4 and TRBJ1-6; D possibly corresponds to TRBD1 (5 bases). The CDR3 spans 14 residues.